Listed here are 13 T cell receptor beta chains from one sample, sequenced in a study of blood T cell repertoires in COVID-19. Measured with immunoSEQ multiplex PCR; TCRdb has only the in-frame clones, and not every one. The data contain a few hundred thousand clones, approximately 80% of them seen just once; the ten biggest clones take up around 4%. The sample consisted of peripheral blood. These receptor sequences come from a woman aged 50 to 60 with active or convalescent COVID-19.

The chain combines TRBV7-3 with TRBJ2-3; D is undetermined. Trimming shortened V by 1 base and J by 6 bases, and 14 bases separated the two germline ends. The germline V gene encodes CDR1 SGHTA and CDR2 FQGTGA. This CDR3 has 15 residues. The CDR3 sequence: CASSLMSSPADTQYF. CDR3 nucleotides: TGTGCCAGCAGCTTAATGTCGAGCCCAGCGGATACGCAGTATTTT.

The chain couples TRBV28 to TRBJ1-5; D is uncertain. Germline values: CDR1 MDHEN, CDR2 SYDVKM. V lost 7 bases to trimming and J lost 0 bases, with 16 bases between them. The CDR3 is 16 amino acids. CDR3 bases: TGTGCCAGCAAGTTTGAGAGAGGGTCTAGCAATCAGCCCCAGCATTTT. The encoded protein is CASKFERGSSNQPQHF.

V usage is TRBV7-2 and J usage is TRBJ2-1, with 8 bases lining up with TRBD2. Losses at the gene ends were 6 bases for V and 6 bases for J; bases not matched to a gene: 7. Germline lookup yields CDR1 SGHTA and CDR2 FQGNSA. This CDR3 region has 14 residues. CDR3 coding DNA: TGTGCCAGCAGACCCTCGCTAGCGGGCAATGAGCAGTTCTTC. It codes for CASRPSLAGNEQFF.

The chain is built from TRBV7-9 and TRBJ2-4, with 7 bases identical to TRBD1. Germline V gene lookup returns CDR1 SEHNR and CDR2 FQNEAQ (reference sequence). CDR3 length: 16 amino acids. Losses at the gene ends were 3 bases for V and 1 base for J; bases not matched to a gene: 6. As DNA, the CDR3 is TGTGCCAGCAGCTTTTCGACAGGGAAGGCCAAAAACATTCAGTACTTC. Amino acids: CASSFSTGKAKNIQYF.

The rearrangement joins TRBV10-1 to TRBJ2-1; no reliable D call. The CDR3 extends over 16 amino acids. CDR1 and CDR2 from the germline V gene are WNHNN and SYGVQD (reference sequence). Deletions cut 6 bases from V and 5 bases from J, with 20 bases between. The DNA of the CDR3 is TGCGCCAGCAGACAACCTCAGACACAAGAAGACAATGAGCAGTTCTTC. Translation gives CASRQPQTQEDNEQFF.

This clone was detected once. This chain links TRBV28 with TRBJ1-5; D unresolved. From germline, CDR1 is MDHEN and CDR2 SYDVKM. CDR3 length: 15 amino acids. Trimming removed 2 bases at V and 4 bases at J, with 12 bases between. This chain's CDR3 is CASSLGGFYNQPQHF. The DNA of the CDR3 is TGTGCCAGCAGTTTAGGAGGATTCTATAATCAGCCCCAGCATTTT.

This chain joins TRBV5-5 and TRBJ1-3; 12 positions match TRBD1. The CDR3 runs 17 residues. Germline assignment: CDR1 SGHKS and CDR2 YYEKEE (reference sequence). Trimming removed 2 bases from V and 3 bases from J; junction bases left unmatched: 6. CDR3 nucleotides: TGTGCCAGCAGCTTAAGGGGACAGGGGGCATTTGGAAACACCATATATTTT. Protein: CASSLRGQGAFGNTIYF.

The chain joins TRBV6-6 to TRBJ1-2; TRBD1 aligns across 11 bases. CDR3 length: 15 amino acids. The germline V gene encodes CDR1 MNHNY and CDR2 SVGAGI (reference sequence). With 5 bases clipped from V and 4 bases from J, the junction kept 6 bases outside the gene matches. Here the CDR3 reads CASSGQGAWSYGYTF. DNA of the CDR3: TGTGCCAGCAGTGGACAGGGGGCCTGGTCCTATGGCTACACCTTC.

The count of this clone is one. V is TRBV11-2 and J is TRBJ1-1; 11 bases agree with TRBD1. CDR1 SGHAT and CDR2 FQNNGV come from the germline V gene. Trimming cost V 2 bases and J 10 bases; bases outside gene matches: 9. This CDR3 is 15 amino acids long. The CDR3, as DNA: TGTGCCAGCAGCTTAACTCGGACAGGGGGCGCGAGAGCTTTCTTT. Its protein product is CASSLTRTGGARAFF.

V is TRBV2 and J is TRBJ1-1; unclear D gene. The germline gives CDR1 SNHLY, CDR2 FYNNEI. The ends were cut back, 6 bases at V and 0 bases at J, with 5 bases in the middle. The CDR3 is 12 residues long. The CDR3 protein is CASRHLNTEAFF. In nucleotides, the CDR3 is TGTGCCAGCAGGCACTTGAACACTGAAGCTTTCTTT.

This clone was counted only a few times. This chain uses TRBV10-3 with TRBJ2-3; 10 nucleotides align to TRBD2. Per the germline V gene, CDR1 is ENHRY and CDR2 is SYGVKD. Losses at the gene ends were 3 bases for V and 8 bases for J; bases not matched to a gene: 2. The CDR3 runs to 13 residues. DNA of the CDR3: TGTGCCATCAGTGACCCTAGCGGGAGTACGCAGTATTTT. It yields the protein CAISDPSGSTQYF.

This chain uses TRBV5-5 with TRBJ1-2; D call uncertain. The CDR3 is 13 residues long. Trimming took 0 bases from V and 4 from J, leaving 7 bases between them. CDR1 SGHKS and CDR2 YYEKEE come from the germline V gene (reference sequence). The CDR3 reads CASSLGGSYGYTF. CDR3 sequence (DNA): TGTGCCAGCAGCTTGGGAGGTTCCTATGGCTACACCTTC.

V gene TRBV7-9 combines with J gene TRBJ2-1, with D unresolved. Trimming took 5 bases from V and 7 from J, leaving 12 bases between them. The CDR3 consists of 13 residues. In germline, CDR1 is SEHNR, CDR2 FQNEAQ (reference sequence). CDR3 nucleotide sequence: TGTGCCAGCAGCCTTCGACTGACTAATGAGCAGTTCTTC. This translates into CASSLRLTNEQFF.